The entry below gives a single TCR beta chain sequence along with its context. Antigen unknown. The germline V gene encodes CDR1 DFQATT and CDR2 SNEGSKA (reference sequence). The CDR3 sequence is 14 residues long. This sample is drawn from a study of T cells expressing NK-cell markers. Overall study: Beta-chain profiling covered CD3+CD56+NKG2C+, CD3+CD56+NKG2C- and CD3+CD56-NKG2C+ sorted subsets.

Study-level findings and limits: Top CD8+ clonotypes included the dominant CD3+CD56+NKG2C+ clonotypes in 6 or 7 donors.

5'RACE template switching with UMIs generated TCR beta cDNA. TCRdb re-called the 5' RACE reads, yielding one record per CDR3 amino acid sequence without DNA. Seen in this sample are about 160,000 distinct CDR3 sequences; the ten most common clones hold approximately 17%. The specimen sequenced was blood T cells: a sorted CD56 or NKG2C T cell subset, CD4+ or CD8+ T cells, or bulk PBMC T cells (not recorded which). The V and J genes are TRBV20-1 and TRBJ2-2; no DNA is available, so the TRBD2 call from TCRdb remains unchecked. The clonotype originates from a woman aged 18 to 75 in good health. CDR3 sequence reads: CSARNTGGRGELFF.